This TCR beta chain was captured by sequencing in a study of blood T cell repertoires in COVID-19. Study background: Material from acute and convalescent COVID-19 was sourced from the United States, Italy and Spain. In each case, the material was cDNA or gDNA derived from T cells, B-cell-depleted T cells, or PBMCs.

Germline V gene lookup returns CDR1 SGHVS and CDR2 FQNEAQ. The CDR3 length is 16 residues. V was trimmed by 3 bases and J by 3 bases, leaving 17 bases between them. This clone was recorded only once. The method was immunoSEQ multiplex PCR; TCRdb's version includes in-frame clones alone and lacks a portion of them. The sample includes around 170,000 clones, about 81% of them seen just once. During active infection, Seattle patients enrolled and were then monitored through disease. The sequence derives from a woman aged 80 or over with COVID-19, enrolled during active disease. The sample taken for sequencing was peripheral blood. The rearrangement links TRBV7-8 to TRBJ1-1; possible D gene TRBD1, 6 bases. The CDR3 is CASSFGGPMGDTEAFF. The CDR3 coding sequence is TGTGCCAGCAGCTTCGGGGGGCCCATGGGGGACACTGAAGCTTTCTTT.